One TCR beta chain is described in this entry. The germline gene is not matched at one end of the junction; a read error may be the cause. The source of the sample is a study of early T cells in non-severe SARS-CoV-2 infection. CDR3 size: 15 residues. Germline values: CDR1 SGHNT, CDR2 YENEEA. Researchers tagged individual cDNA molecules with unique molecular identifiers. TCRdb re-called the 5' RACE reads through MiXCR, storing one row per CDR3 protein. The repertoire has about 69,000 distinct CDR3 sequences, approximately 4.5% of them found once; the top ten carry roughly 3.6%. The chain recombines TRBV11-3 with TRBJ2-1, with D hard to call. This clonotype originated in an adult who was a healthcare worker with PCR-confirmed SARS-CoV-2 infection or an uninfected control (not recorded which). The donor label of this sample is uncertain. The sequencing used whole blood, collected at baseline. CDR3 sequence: CASSLAGPSYNEQFF. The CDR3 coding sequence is TGTGCCAGCAGTTTAGCAGGACCGTCCTACAATGAGCAGTTCTTC.